A single sample is the source of the 13 T cell receptor beta chains below, sequenced in a study of cytomegalovirus exposure and HLA in healthy donors. The PCR was carried out with 60 Vbeta primers and 13 Jbeta primers. Profiled with immunoSEQ multiplex PCR; TCRdb holds only in-frame clones, not every one. This table holds more than 140,000 clones, 64% found once. Sequencing was performed on PBMCs. All receptors come from a woman in her thirties in good health and CMV-seropositive.

This clone occurred a few times. The V call is TRBV2, the J call TRBJ2-3, with a possible D match to TRBD2 (5 bases). CDR3 length equals 19 residues. V lost 5 bases and J lost 0, with 24 bases in between. Germline V CDR1 and CDR2: SNHLY, FYNNEI. This CDR3 reads CASSSTLRDYSHSTDTQYF. CDR3 in DNA: TGTGCCAGCAGTTCTACTTTGCGAGACTACAGCCATAGCACAGATACGCAGTATTTT. Full variable domain (missing parts from reference TRBV2 and TRBJ2-3): EPEVTQTPSHQVTQMGQEVILRCVPISNHLYFYWYRQILGQKVEFLVSFYNNEISEKSEIFDDQFSVERPDGSNFTLKIRSTKLEDSAMYFCASSSTLRDYSHSTDTQYFGPGTRLTVL.

The rearrangement joins TRBV11-1 to TRBJ1-2; 7 bases align to TRBD1. The J segment lost 4 bases and the V segment lost 1 base, leaving 6 bases of the junction unmatched. Germline V gene data show CDR1 as SGHAT and CDR2 as FQDESV (reference sequence). The CDR3 is 15 amino acids. The DNA for the CDR3 is TGTGCCAGCAGCTTAGGAGGGGGCCTTGGCTATGGCTACACCTTC. The encoded protein is CASSLGGGLGYGYTF.

This clone was observed a few times. This chain joins TRBV5-1 and TRBJ1-2; no clear D gene. CDR1 and CDR2 (germline): SGHRS, YFSETQ. V lost 3 bases and J 2 bases, leaving 14 bases between the germline ends. The length of the CDR3 is 15 residues. The DNA of the CDR3 is TGCGCCAGCAGCTCCACTGGAGGCGGAAACTATGGCTACACCTTC. Its translation: CASSSTGGGNYGYTF.

The sample holds a few counts of this clone. The V and J genes are TRBV4-1 and TRBJ1-2, with TRBD1 matching over 7 bases. This CDR3 has 17 residues. With V trimmed by 0 bases and J by 1 base, 8 bases remained unmatched. CDR1 and CDR2 (germline): MGHRA, YSYEKL. Here the CDR3 reads CASSQDPGQKYNYGYTF. CDR3 bases: TGCGCCAGCAGCCAAGATCCGGGACAGAAGTATAACTATGGCTACACCTTC.

This chain joins TRBV5-4 and TRBJ2-1, with 12 bases matching TRBD2. The trim removed 4 bases at V and 8 bases at J, leaving 10 bases unmatched. This CDR3 is built from 16 residues. Germline assignment: CDR1 SGHNT and CDR2 YYREEE (reference sequence). CDR3 protein: CASSTRLAGVLDEQFF. CDR3 DNA: TGTGCCAGCAGCACGCGACTAGCGGGGGTTTTAGATGAGCAGTTCTTC.

The chain links TRBV5-1 to TRBJ1-1, with TRBD1 matching over 7 bases. V trimming: 4 bases; J trimming: 5 bases; junction bases outside the gene matches: 23. The CDR3 totals 19 residues. CDR1 and CDR2 (germline): SGHRS, YFSETQ. The chain's CDR3 is CASSLAWGDRVVGITEAFF. CDR3 DNA sequence: TGCGCCAGCAGCCTGGCCTGGGGCGACAGGGTAGTGGGGATAACTGAAGCTTTCTTT.

The genes are TRBV5-4 and TRBJ2-3; 12 nucleotides align to TRBD2. Germline loops: CDR1 SGHNT, CDR2 YYREEE (reference sequence). There are 17 residues in the CDR3. V lost 4 bases and J lost 4; bases outside the gene matches: 10. CDR3 coding DNA: TGTGCCAGCAGCCAAAGCCCTAGCGGGGGGGCTTCAGATACGCAGTATTTT. Its protein product is CASSQSPSGGASDTQYF.

The rearrangement joins TRBV6-5 to TRBJ1-2; 9 bases are a match to TRBD1. The germline V gene encodes CDR1 MNHEY and CDR2 SVGAGI. V gave up 1 base and J gave up 5 bases; unmatched junction bases: 8. This CDR3 is built from 16 residues. The CDR3 DNA follows: TGTGCCAGCAGTTACTTAACTGGACAGGGGATGTATGGCTACACCTTC. Protein sequence: CASSYLTGQGMYGYTF.

This chain connects TRBV27 to TRBJ1-6, with TRBD1 matching 7 bases. V shed 8 bases, J shed 10 bases, and the junction held 14 bases outside the gene matches. Germline V CDR1 and CDR2: MNHEY, SMNVEV (reference sequence). This CDR3 region has 15 residues. CDR3 sequence reads: CASSRGGTVRSPLHF. CDR3 DNA: TGTGCCAGCTCCCGCGGGGGGACAGTAAGGTCACCCCTCCACTTT.

This clone was seen only a few times. This chain links TRBV10-2 with TRBJ1-1, with 8 bases fitting TRBD1. This CDR3 comprises 14 residues. CDR1 WSHSY and CDR2 SAAADI come from the germline V gene. V was clipped by 7 bases and J by 6 bases; unmatched bases: 10. The CDR3 DNA follows: TGCGCCAGCACTACGGACAGGGAGATCGCTGAAGCTTTCTTT. This translates into CASTTDREIAEAFF.

The CDR3 spells CASSGAVNTGELFF. CDR3 nucleotide sequence: TGCGCCAGCTCCGGAGCGGTGAACACCGGGGAGCTGTTTTTT. The rearrangement links TRBV5-1 to TRBJ2-2; tentative D call: TRBD2 (5 bases). The CDR3 sequence is 14 residues long. From germline, CDR1 is SGHRS and CDR2 YFSETQ. V gave up 7 bases and J gave up 1 base, with 11 bases separating them.

The chain combines TRBV19 with TRBJ1-2; D is unclear. The germline gives CDR1 LNHDA, CDR2 SQIVND (reference sequence). This CDR3 contains 15 residues. Deletions cut 2 bases from V and 2 bases from J, with 12 bases between. The CDR3 nucleotides read TGTGCCAGTAGTATATCTCCCGGGAGGAACTATGGCTACACCTTC. Protein product: CASSISPGRNYGYTF. The variable domain in full, completed from reference TRBV19 and TRBJ1-2, reads DGGITQSPKYLFRKEGQNVTLSCEQNLNHDAMYWYRQDPGQGLRLIYYSQIVNDFQKGDIAEGYSVSREKKESFPLTVTSAQKNPTAFYLCASSISPGRNYGYTFGSGTRLTVV.

This chain links TRBV5-1 with TRBJ1-5; 9 positions agree with TRBD1. The germline CDR1 and CDR2 sequences are SGHRS and YFSETQ. This CDR3 is 15 amino acids long. J gave up 3 bases and V 5 bases, and 6 bases lay outside the gene matches. Here the CDR3 DNA reads TGCGCCAGCAGGTCCGGGACAGGGCCCAATCAGCCCCAGCATTTT. As protein: CASRSGTGPNQPQHF.